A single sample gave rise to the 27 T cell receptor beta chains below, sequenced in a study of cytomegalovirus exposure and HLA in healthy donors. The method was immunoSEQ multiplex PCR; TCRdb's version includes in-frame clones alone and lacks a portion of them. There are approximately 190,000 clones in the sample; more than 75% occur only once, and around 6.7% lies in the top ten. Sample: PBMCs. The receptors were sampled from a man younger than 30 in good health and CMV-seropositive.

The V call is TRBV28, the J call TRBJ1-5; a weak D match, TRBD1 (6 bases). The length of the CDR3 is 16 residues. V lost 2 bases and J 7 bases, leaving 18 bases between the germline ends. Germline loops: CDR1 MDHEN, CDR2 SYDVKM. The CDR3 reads CASSLARGGAGQPQHF. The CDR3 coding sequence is TGTGCCAGCAGTTTAGCAAGGGGGGGGGCAGGACAGCCCCAGCATTTT.

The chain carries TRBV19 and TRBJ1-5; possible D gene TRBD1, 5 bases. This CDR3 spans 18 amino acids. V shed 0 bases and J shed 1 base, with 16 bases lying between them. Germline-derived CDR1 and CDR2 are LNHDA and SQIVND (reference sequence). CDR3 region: CASSIDDFRGDSNQPQHF. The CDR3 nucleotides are TGTGCCAGTAGTATAGATGACTTTAGGGGCGACAGCAATCAGCCCCAGCATTTT.

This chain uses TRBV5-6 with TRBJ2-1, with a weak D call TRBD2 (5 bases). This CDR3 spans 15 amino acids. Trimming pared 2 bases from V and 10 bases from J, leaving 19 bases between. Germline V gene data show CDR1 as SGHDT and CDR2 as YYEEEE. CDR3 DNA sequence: TGTGCCAGCAGCTTCAGCGGCGCCCCGGGGTGGGAGCAGTTCTTC. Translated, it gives CASSFSGAPGWEQFF.

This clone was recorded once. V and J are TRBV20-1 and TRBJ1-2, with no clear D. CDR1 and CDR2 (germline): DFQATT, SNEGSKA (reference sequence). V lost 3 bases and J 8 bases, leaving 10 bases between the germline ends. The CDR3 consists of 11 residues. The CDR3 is CSASRDQGYTF. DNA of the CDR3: TGCAGTGCTAGCCGGGATCAAGGCTACACCTTC.

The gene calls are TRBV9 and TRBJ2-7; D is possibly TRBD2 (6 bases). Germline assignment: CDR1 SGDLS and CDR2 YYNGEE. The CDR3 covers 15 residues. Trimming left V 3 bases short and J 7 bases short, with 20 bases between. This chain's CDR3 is CASSAPGTGEREQYF. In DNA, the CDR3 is TGTGCCAGCAGCGCCCCCGGGACTGGGGAAAGGGAGCAGTACTTC.

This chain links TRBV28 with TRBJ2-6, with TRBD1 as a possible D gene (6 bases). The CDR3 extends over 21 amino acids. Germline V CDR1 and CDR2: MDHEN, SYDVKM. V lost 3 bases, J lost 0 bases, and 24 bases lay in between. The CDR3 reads CASSFGLLATGMTSGANVLTF. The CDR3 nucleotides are TGTGCCAGCAGTTTTGGTCTCCTGGCGACAGGAATGACCTCTGGGGCCAACGTCCTGACTTTC.

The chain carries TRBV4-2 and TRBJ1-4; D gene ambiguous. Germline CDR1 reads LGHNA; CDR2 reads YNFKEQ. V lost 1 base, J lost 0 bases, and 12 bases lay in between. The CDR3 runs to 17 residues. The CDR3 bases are TGTGCCAGCAGCCAAGCCCCTACAGCAGCAACTAATGAAAAACTGTTTTTT. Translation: CASSQAPTAATNEKLFF.

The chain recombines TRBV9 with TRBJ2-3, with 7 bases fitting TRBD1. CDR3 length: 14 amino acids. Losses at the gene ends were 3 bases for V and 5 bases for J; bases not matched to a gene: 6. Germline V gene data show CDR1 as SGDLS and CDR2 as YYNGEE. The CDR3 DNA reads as TGTGCCAGCAGCGCCGAGGGACAGCAAGATACGCAGTATTTT. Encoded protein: CASSAEGQQDTQYF.

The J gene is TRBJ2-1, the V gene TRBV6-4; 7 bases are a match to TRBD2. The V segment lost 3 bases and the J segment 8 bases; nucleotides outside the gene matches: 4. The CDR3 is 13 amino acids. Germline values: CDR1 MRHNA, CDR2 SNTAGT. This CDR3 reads CASSEREGDEQFF. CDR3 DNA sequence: TGTGCCAGCAGTGAAAGGGAGGGCGATGAGCAGTTCTTC.

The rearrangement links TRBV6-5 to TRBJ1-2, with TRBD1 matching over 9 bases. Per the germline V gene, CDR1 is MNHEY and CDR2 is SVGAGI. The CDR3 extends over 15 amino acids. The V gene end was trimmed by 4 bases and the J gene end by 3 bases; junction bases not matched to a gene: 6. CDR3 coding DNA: TGTGCCAGCAGTTCCATCGGGACAGGGCACTATGGCTACACCTTC. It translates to CASSSIGTGHYGYTF.

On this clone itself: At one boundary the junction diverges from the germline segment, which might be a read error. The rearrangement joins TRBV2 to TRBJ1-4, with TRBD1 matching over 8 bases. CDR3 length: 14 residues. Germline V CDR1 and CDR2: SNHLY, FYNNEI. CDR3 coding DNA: TGTGCCAGCAGTCAGGGGGCAACAAATGAAAAACTGTTTTTT. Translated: CASSQGATNEKLFF.

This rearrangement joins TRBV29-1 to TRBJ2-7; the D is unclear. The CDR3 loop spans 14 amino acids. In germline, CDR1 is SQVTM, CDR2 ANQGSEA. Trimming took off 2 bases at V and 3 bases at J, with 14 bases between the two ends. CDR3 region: CSVEKASAGYEQYF. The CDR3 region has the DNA TGCAGCGTTGAAAAAGCCTCGGCAGGCTACGAGCAGTACTTC.

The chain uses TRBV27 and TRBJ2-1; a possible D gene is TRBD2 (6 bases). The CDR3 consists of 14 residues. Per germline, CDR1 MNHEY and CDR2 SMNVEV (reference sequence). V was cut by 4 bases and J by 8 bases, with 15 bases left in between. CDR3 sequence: CASSSTKAGYEQFF. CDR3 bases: TGTGCCAGCAGTTCGACCAAAGCGGGCTATGAGCAGTTCTTC.

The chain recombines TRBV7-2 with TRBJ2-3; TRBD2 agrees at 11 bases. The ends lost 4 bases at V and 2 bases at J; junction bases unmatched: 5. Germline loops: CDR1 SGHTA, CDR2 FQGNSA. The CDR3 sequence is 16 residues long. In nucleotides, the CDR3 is TGTGCCAGCAGCTGGGGGACTAGCGGCAACACAGATACGCAGTATTTT. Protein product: CASSWGTSGNTDTQYF.

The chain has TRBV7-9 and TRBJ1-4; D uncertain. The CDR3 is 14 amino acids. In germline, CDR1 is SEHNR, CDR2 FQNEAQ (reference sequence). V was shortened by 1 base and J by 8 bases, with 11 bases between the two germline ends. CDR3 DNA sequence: TGTGCCAGCAGCTTAGATCGAGGGAACGAAAAACTGTTTTTT. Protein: CASSLDRGNEKLFF.

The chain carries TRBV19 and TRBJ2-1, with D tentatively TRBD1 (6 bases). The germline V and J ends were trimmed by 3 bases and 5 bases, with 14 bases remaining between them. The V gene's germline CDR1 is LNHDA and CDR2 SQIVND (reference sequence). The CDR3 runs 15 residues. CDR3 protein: CASSIGQGPHNEQFF. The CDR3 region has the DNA TGTGCCAGTAGTATTGGGCAGGGGCCCCACAATGAGCAGTTCTTC.

The chain's CDR3 is CASSYSDSSGNTIYF. The CDR3 DNA reads TGTGCCAGCAGCTATTCGGACAGCTCTGGAAACACCATATATTTT. The genes are TRBV4-2 and TRBJ1-3; TRBD1 is a possible D gene (6 bases). Trimming removed 5 bases at V and 0 bases at J, with 11 bases between. This CDR3 has 15 amino acids. Germline-derived CDR1 and CDR2 are LGHNA and YNFKEQ.

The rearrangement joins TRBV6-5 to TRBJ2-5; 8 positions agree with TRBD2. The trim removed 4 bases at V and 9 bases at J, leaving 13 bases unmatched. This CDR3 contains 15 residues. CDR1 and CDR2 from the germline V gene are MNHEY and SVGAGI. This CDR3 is CASSSGASGLTAQYF. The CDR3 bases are TGTGCCAGCAGTTCCGGGGCTAGCGGGTTAACGGCCCAGTACTTC.

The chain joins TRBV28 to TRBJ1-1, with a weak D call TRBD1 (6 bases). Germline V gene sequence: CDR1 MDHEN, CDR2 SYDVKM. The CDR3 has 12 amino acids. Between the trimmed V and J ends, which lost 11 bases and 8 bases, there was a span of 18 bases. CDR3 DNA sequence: TGTGCCGGGTGGGACACCTACAACGAAGCTTTCTTT. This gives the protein CAGWDTYNEAFF.

CDR3 sequence reads: CASGRTGWTGELFF. The CDR3 DNA sequence: TGTGCCAGCGGTAGGACAGGATGGACCGGGGAGCTGTTTTTT. The V and J genes are TRBV6-1 and TRBJ2-2; TRBD1 matches at 7 bases. This CDR3 contains 14 residues. With V trimmed by 8 bases and J by 5 bases, 8 bases remained unmatched. CDR1 MNHNS and CDR2 SASEGT come from the germline V gene.

For the CDR3, the DNA is TGTGCCAGCAGGAGAGGGAGTGTATCGAGCCTGAACACTGAAGCTTTCTTT. This codes for CASRRGSVSSLNTEAFF. The rearrangement links TRBV5-4 to TRBJ1-1; D is undetermined. This CDR3 region has 17 residues. Trimming removed 5 bases from V and 0 bases from J, with 20 bases in between. CDR1 SGHNT and CDR2 YYREEE come from the germline V gene (reference sequence).

The CDR3 reads CASSLDLRGYEKLFF. In DNA, the CDR3 is TGTGCCAGCAGCTTAGATCTCAGGGGTTATGAAAAACTGTTTTTT. The chain is built from TRBV11-2 and TRBJ1-4; tentative D call: TRBD1 (6 bases). The CDR3 runs 15 residues. Deletions cut 0 bases from V and 6 bases from J, with 11 bases between. Germline V gene lookup returns CDR1 SGHAT and CDR2 FQNNGV.

The CDR3 protein is CASSLVLAESSYNEQFF. DNA for the CDR3: TGTGCCAGCAGCTTAGTGCTAGCGGAGAGCTCCTACAATGAGCAGTTCTTC. The chain uses TRBV11-3 and TRBJ2-1; 7 nucleotides agree with TRBD2. From germline, CDR1 is SGHNT and CDR2 YENEEA. The junction had 6 bases not matched to a gene; V was cut back by 1 base and J by 0 bases. CDR3 length: 17 amino acids.

CDR3 nucleotides: TGTGCCATCCGAGAGACTAGCGGGAGAAGAAAGTTCTTC. This codes for CAIRETSGRRKFF. This chain joins TRBV10-3 and TRBJ2-1; TRBD2 agrees at 12 bases. Trimming cost V 8 bases and J 14 bases; bases outside gene matches: 10. Germline V gene sequence: CDR1 ENHRY, CDR2 SYGVKD. This CDR3 has 13 amino acids.

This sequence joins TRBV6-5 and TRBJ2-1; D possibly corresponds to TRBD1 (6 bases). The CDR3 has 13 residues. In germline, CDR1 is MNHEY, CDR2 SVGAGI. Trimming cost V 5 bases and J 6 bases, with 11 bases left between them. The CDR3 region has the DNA TGTGCCAGCAGTCCCCTGGGGGCCAATGAGCAGTTCTTC. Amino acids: CASSPLGANEQFF.

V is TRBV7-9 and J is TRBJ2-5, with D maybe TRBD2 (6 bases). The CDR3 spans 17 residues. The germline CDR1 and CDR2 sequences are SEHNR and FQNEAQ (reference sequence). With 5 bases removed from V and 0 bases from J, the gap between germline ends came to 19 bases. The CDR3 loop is CASSPTLPGVNQETQYF. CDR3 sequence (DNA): TGTGCCAGCAGCCCTACCCTACCGGGGGTAAACCAAGAGACCCAGTACTTC.

The CDR3 DNA sequence: TGTGCCAGTAGTATAAACGACAGGGAGAGCAATCAGCCCCAGCATTTT. This gives the protein CASSINDRESNQPQHF. The genes are TRBV19 and TRBJ1-5; 7 nucleotides align to TRBD1. Unmatched junction bases numbered 5, after V lost 2 bases and J lost 1 base. The CDR3 has 16 amino acids. Germline V gene sequence: CDR1 LNHDA, CDR2 SQIVND (reference sequence).